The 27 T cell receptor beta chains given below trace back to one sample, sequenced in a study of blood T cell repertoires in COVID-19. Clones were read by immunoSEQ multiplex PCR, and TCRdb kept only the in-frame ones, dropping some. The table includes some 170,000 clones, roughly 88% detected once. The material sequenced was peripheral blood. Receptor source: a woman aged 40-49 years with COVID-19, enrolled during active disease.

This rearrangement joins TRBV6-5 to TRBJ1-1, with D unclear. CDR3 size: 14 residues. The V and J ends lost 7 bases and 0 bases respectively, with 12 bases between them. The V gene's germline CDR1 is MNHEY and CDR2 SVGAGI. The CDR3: CASTSREMNTEAFF. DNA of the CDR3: TGTGCCAGCACTTCGAGGGAAATGAACACTGAAGCTTTCTTT.

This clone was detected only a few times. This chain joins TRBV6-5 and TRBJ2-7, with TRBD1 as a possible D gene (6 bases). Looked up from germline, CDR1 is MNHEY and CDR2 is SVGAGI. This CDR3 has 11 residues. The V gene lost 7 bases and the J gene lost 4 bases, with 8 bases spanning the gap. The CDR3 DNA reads TGTGCCAGCACTAGGGGGTACGAGCAGTACTTC. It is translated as CASTRGYEQYF.

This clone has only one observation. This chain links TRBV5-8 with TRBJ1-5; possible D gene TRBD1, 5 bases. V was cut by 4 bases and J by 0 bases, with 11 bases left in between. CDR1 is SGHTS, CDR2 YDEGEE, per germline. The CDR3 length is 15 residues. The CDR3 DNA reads TGTGCCAGCAGCCCGGGACTCCATAGCAATCAGCCCCAGCATTTT. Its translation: CASSPGLHSNQPQHF.

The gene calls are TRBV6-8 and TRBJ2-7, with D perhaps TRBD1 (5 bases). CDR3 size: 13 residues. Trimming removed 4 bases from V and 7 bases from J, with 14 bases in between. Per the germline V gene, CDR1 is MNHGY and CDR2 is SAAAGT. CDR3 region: CASSSTAFGEQYF. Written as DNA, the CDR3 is TGTGCCAGCAGTTCGACAGCTTTCGGGGAGCAGTACTTC.

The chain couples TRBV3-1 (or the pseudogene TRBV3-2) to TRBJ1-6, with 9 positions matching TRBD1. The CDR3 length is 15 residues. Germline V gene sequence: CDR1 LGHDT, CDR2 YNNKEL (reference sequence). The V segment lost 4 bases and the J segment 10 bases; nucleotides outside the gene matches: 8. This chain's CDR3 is CASSPLQGAGSPLHF. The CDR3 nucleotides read TGTGCCAGCAGCCCGCTACAGGGGGCGGGATCACCCCTCCACTTT.

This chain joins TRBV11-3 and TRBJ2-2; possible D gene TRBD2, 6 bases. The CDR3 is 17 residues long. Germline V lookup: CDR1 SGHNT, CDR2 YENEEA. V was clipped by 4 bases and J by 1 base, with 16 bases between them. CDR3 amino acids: CASSYIPTGRNTGELFF. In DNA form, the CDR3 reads TGTGCCAGCAGCTACATACCCACCGGGAGGAACACCGGGGAGCTGTTTTTT.

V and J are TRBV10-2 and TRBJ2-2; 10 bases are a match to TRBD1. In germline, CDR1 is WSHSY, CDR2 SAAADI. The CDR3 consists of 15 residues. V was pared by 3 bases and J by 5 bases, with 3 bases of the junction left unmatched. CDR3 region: CASSEWTGGTGELFF. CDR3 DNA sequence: TGCGCCAGCAGTGAATGGACAGGGGGAACCGGGGAGCTGTTTTTT.

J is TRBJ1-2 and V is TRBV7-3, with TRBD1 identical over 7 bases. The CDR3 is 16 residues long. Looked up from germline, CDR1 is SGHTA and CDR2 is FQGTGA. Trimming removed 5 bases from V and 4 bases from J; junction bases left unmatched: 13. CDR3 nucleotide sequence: TGTGCCAGCAGCCCACAGGGGCGCGGGTCGCGCTATGGCTACACCTTC. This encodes CASSPQGRGSRYGYTF.

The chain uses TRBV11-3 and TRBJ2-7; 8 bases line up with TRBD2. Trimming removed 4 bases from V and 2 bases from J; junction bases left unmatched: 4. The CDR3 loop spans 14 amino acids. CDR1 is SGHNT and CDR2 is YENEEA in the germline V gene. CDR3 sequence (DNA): TGTGCCAGCAGCTCCACAGCGGGAGCCTACGAGCAGTACTTC. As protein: CASSSTAGAYEQYF.

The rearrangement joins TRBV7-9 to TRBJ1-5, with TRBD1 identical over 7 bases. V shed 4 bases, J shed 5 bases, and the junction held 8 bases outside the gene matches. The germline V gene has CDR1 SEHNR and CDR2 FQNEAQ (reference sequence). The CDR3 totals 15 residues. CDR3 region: CASSSNRDRYQPQHF. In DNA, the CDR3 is TGTGCCAGCAGCTCGAACCGGGACAGATATCAGCCCCAGCATTTT.

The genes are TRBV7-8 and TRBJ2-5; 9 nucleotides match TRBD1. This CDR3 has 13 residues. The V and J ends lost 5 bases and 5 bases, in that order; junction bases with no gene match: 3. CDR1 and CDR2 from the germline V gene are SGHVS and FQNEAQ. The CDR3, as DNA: TGTGCCAGCAGCCGAGGACAGGGGGAGACCCAGTACTTC. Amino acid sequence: CASSRGQGETQYF. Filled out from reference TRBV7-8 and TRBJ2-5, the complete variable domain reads GAGVSQSPRYKVAKRGQDVALRCDPISGHVSLFWYQQALGQGPEFLTYFQNEAQLDKSGLPSDRFFAERPEGSVSTLKIQRTQQEDSAVYLCASSRGQGETQYFGPGTRLLVL.

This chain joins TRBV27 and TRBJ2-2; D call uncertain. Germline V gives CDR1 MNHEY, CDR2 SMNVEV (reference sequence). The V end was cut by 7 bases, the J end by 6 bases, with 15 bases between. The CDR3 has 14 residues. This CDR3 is CASTASVRSGELFF. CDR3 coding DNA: TGTGCCAGCACCGCCTCGGTGAGGTCCGGGGAGCTGTTTTTT.

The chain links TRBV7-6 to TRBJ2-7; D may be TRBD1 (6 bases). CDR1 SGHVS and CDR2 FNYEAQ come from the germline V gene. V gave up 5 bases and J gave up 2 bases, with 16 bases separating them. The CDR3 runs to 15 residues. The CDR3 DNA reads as TGTGCCAGCAGCCCTGGTGGGGGCGGCCCCTACGAGCAGTACTTC. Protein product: CASSPGGGGPYEQYF.

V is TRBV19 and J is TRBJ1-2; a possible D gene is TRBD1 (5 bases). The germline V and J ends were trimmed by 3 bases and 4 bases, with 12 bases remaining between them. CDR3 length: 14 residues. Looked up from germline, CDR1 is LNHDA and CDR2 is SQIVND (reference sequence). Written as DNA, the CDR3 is TGTGCCAGTAGTATTAACAGGCCGGTCTATGGCTACACCTTC. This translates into CASSINRPVYGYTF.

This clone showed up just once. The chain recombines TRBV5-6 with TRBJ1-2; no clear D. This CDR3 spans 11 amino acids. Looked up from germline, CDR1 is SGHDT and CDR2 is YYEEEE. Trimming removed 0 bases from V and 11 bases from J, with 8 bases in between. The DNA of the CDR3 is TGTGCCAGCAGCTTGGATGCGGGGTACACCTTC. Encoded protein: CASSLDAGYTF. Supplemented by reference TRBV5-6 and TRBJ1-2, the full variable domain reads DAGVTQSPTHLIKTRGQQVTLRCSPKSGHDTVSWYQQALGQGPQFIFQYYEEEERQRGNFPDRFSGHQFPNYSSELNVNALLLGDSALYLCASSLDAGYTFGSGTRLTVV.

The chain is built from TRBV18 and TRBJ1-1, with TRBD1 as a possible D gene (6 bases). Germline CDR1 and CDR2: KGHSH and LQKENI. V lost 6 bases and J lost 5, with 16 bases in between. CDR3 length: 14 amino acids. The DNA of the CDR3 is TGTGCCAGCTCCCGGGAGGTAGGGACAACTGAAGCTTTCTTT. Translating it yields CASSREVGTTEAFF.

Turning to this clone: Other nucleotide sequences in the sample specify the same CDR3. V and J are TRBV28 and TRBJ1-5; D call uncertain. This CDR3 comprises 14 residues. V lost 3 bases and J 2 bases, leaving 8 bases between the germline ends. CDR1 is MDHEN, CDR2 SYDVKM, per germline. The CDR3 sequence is CASSLNRGNQPQHF. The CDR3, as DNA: TGTGCCAGCAGTTTGAACCGGGGCAATCAGCCCCAGCATTTT.

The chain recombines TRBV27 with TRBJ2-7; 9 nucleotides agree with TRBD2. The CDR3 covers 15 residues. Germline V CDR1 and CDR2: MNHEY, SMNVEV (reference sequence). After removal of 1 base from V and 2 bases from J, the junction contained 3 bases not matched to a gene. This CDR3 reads CASSLWPSGTYEQYF. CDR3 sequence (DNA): TGTGCCAGCAGTTTATGGCCTAGCGGGACCTACGAGCAGTACTTC.

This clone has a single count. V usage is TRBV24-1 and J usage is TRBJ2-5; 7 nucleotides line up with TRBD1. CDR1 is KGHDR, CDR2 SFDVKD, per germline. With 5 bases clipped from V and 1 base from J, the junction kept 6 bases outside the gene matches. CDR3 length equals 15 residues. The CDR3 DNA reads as TGTGCCACCAGTGGTCTGACAGGGTTCCAAGAGACCCAGTACTTC. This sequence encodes CATSGLTGFQETQYF.

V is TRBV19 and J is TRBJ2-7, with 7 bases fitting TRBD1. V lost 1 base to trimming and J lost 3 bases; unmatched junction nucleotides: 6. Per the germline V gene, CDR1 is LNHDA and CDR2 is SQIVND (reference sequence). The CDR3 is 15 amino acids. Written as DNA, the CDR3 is TGTGCCAGTAGTATAGGAGGGACAGATCACTACGAGCAGTACTTC. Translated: CASSIGGTDHYEQYF.

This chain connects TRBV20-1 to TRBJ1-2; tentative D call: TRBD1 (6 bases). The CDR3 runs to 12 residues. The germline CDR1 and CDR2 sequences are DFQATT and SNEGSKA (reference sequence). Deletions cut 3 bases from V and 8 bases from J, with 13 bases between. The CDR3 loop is CSASRGNNGYTF. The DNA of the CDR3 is TGCAGTGCTAGTAGGGGGAATAACGGCTACACCTTC.

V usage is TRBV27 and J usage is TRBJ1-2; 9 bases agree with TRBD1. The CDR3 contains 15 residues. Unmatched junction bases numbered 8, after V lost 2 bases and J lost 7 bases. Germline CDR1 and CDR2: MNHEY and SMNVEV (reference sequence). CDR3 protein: CASSLQLGTGSGYTF. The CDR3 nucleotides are TGTGCCAGCAGTTTACAATTAGGGACAGGGTCTGGCTACACCTTC.

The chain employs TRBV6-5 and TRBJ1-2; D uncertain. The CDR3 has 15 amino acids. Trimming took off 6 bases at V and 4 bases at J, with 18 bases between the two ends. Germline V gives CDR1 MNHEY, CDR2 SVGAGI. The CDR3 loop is CASRSMYGEVYGYTF. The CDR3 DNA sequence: TGTGCCAGCAGGTCGATGTATGGGGAGGTCTATGGCTACACCTTC.

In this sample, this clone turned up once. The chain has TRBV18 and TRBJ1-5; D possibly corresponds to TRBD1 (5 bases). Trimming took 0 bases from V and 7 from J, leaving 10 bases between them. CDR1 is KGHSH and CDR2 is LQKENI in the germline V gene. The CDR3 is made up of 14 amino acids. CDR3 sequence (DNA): TGTGCCAGCTCACCACCGGCCAGGGAACAGCCCCAGCATTTT. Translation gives CASSPPAREQPQHF.

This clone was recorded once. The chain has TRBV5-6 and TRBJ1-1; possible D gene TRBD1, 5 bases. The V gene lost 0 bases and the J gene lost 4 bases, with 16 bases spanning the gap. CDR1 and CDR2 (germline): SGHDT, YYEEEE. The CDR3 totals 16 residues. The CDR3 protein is CASSLDLVGLGTEAFF. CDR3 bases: TGTGCCAGCAGCTTGGATCTAGTGGGGCTGGGCACTGAAGCTTTCTTT.

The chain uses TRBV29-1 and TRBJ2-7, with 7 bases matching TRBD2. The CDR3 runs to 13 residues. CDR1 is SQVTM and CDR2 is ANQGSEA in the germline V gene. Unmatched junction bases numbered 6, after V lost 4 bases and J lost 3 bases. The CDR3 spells CSVAPGRDYEQYF. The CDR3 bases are TGCAGCGTTGCCCCGGGGAGGGACTACGAGCAGTACTTC.

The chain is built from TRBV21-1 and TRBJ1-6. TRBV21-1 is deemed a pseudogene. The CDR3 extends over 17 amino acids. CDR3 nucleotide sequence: TGTGCCAGCAGCAAAAGGGGGTCGGGGGGCTCGGATTCACCCCTCCACTTT. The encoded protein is CASSKRGSGGSDSPLHF.